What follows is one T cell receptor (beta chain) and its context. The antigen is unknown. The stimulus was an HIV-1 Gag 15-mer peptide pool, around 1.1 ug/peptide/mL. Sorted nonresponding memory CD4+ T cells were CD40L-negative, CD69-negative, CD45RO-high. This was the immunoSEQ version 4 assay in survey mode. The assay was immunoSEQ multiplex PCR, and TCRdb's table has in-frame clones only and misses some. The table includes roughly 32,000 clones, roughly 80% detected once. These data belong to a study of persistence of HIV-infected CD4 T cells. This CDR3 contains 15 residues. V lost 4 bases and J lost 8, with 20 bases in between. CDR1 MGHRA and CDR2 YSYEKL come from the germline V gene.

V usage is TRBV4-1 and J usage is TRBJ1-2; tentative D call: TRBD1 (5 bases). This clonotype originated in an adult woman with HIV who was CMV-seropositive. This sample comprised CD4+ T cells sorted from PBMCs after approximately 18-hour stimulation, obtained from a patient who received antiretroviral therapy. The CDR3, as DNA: TGCGCCAGCAGCCCCGGGGACCGACAAGGAGAGGGCTACACCTTC. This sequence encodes CASSPGDRQGEGYTF.